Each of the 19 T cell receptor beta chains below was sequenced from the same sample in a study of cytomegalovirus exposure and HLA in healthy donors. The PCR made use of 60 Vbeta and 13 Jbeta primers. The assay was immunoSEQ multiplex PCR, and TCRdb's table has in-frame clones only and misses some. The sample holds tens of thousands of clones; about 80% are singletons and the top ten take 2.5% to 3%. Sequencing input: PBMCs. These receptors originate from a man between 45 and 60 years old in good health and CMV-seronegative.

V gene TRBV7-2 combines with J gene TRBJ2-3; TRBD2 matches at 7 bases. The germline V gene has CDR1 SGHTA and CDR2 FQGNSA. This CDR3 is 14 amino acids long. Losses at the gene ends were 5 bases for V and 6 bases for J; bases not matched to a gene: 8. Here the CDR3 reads CASSPGLGGDTQYF. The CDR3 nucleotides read TGTGCCAGCAGCCCAGGACTGGGGGGGGATACGCAGTATTTT. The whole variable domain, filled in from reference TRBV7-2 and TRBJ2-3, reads GAGVSQSPSNKVTEKGKDVELRCDPISGHTALYWYRQSLGQGLEFLIYFQGNSAPDKSGLPSDRFSAERTGGSVSTLTIQRTQQEDSAVYLCASSPGLGGDTQYFGPGTRLTVL.

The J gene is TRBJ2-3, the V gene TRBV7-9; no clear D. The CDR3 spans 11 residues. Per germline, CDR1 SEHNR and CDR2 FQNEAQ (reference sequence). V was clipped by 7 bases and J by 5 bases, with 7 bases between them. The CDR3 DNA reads TGTGCCAGCACCCGACAAGATACGCAGTATTTT. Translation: CASTRQDTQYF.

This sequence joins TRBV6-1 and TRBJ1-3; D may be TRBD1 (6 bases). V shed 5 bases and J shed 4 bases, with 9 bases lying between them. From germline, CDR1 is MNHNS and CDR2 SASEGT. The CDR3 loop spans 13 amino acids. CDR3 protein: CASSPTGGNTIYF. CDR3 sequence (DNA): TGTGCCAGCAGTCCTACAGGGGGAAACACCATATATTTT.

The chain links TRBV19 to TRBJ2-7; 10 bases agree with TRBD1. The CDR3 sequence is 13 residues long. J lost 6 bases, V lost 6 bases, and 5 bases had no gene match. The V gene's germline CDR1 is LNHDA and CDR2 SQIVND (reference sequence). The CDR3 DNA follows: TGTGCCAGTAGGGGACAGGGGTTAAGCGAGCAGTACTTC. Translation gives CASRGQGLSEQYF. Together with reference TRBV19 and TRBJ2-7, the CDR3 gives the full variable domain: DGGITQSPKYLFRKEGQNVTLSCEQNLNHDAMYWYRQDPGQGLRLIYYSQIVNDFQKGDIAEGYSVSREKKESFPLTVTSAQKNPTAFYLCASRGQGLSEQYFGPGTRLTVT.

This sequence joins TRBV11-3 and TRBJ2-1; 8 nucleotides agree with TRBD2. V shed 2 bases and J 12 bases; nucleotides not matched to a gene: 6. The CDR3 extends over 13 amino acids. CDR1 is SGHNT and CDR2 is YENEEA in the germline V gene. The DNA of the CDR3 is TGTGCCAGCAGCTTATCGGTAGCGGGGACGCAGTTCTTC. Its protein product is CASSLSVAGTQFF.

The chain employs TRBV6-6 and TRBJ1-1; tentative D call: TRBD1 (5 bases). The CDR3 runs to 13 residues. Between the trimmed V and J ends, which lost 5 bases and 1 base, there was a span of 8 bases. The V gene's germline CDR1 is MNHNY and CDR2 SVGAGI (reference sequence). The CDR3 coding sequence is TGTGCCAGCAGTAAGACAGAGAACACTGAAGCTTTCTTT. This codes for CASSKTENTEAFF.

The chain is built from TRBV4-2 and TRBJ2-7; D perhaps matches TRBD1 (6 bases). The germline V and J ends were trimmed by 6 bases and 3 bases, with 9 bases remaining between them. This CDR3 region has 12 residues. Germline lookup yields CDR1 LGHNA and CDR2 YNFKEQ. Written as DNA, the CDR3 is TGTGCCAGCAGTGGACAGAGCTACGAGCAGTACTTC. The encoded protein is CASSGQSYEQYF.

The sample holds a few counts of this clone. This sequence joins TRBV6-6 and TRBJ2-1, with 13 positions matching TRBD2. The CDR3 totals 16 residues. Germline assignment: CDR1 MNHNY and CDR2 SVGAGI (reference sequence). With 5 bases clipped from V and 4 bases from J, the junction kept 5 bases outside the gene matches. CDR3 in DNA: TGTGCCAGCAGTCGTACTAGCGGGGGGGCTTACAATGAGCAGTTCTTC. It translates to CASSRTSGGAYNEQFF.

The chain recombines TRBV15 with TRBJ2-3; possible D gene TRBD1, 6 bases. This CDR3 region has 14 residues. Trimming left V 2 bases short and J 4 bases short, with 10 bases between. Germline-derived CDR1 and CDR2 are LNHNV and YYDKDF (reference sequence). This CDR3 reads CATSRRQVPDTQYF. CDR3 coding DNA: TGTGCCACCAGCAGACGACAGGTCCCAGATACGCAGTATTTT. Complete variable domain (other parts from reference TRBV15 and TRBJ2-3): DAMVIQNPRYQVTQFGKPVTLSCSQTLNHNVMYWYQQKSSQAPKLLFHYYDKDFNNEADTPDNFQSRRPNTSFCFLDIRSPGLGDTAMYLCATSRRQVPDTQYFGPGTRLTVL.

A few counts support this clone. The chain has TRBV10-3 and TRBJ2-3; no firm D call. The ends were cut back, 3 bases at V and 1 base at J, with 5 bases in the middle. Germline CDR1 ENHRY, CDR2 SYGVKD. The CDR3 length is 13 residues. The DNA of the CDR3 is TGTGCCATCAGTGAACTTGGCACAGATACGCAGTATTTT. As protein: CAISELGTDTQYF.

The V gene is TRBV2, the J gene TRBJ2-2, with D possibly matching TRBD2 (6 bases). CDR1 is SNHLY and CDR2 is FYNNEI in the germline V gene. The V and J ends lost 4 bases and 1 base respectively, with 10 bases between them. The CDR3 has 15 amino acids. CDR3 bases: TGTGCCAGCAGTGCCCATAGCGGGAACACCGGGGAGCTGTTTTTT. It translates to CASSAHSGNTGELFF.

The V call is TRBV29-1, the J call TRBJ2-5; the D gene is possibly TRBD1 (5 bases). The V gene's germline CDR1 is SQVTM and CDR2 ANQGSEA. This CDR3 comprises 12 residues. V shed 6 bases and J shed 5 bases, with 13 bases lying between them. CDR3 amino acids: CSVRREWETQYF. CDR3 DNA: TGCAGCGTACGCAGGGAATGGGAGACCCAGTACTTC.

In nucleotides, the CDR3 is TGTGCCAGCAGGTGGGCAGGGGACAGAGTACGTGGGGAGCAGTACTTC. Protein sequence: CASRWAGDRVRGEQYF. The gene calls are TRBV11-3 and TRBJ2-7; 7 nucleotides match TRBD1. V gave up 6 bases and J gave up 7 bases; unmatched junction bases: 18. Germline V gene sequence: CDR1 SGHNT, CDR2 YENEEA. The CDR3 contains 16 residues.

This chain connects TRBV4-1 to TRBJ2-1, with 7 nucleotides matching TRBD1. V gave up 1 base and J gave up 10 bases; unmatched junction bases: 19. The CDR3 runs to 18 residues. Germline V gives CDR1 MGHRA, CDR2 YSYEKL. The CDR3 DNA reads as TGCGCCAGCAGCCAAGTTGTAGTTGAGACAGGGACAAGTTTCGAGCAGTTCTTC. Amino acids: CASSQVVVETGTSFEQFF.

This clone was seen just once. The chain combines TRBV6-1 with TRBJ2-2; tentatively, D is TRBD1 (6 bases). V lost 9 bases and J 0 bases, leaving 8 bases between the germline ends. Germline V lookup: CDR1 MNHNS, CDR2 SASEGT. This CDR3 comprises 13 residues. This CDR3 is CASAGANTGELFF. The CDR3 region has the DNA TGTGCCAGTGCAGGGGCGAACACCGGGGAGCTGTTTTTT.

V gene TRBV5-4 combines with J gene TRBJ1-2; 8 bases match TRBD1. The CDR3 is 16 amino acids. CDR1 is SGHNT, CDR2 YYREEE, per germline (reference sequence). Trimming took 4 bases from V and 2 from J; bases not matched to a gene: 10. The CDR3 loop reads CASSKAGTGPNYGYTF. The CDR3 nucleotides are TGTGCCAGCAGCAAAGCCGGGACAGGACCAAACTATGGCTACACCTTC.

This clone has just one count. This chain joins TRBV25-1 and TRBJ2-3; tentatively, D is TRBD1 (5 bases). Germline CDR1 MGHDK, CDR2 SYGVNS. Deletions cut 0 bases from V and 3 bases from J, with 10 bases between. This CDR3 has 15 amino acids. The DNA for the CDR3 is TGTGCCAGCAGTGAATACCTCCCAGGGACAGATACGCAGTATTTT. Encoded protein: CASSEYLPGTDTQYF.

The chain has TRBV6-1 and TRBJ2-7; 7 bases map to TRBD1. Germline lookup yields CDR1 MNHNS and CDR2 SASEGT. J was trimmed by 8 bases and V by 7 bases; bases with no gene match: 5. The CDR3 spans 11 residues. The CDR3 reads CASNPGQKQYF. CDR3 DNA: TGTGCCAGCAACCCGGGACAGAAGCAGTACTTC.

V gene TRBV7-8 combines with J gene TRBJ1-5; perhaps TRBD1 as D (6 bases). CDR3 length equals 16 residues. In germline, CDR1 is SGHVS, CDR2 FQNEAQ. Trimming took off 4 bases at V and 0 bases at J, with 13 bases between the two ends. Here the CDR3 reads CASSSTPQGSNQPQHF. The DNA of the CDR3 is TGTGCCAGCAGCTCCACCCCACAGGGTAGCAATCAGCCCCAGCATTTT.